Following are 23 T cell receptor beta chains from one sample sequenced in a study of blood T cell repertoires in COVID-19. The data were produced by immunoSEQ multiplex PCR, yet TCRdb's version contains in-frame clones alone and is incomplete. The top ten hold roughly 3.1% of the sample, which has around 500,000 clones, 75% to 90% seen once. Sequencing was carried out using peripheral blood. These TCRs come from a human donor in a cohort sampled during active COVID-19.

The chain recombines TRBV30 with TRBJ2-2; tentatively, D is TRBD2 (6 bases). Trimming removed 8 bases from V and 0 bases from J, with 10 bases in between. The germline gives CDR1 GTSNPN, CDR2 SVGIG (reference sequence). The CDR3 runs to 13 residues. CDR3 amino acids: CAGGTTNTGELFF. CDR3 in DNA: TGTGCCGGCGGGACGACGAACACCGGGGAGCTGTTTTTT.

The chain is built from TRBV5-1 and TRBJ2-2, with D possibly being TRBD1 (6 bases). The CDR3 is 13 residues long. In germline, CDR1 is SGHRS, CDR2 YFSETQ. The V end was cut by 3 bases, the J end by 8 bases, with 11 bases between. CDR3 amino acids: CASSSRGRGELFF. The CDR3, as DNA: TGCGCCAGCAGCTCCAGGGGACGGGGGGAGCTGTTTTTT.

This chain links TRBV5-1 with TRBJ1-1; D uncertain. The CDR3 loop spans 14 amino acids. With 0 bases removed from V and 4 bases from J, the gap between germline ends came to 10 bases. Germline V gene sequence: CDR1 SGHRS, CDR2 YFSETQ. The CDR3 sequence is CASSLGPGSTEAFF. The CDR3 nucleotides read TGCGCCAGCAGCTTGGGTCCGGGGAGCACTGAAGCTTTCTTT.

The chain joins TRBV5-1 to TRBJ2-3, with 9 bases aligning to TRBD2. The ends lost 4 bases at V and 1 base at J; junction bases unmatched: 7. Germline-derived CDR1 and CDR2 are SGHRS and YFSETQ. The CDR3 is 16 residues long. CDR3 region: CASSPIAGEGTDTQYF. In DNA form, the CDR3 reads TGCGCCAGCAGCCCGATAGCGGGAGAAGGCACAGATACGCAGTATTTT.

This clone showed up just a few times. The rearrangement links TRBV10-2 to TRBJ2-7, with 12 positions matching TRBD2. The junction had 7 bases not matched to a gene; V was cut back by 7 bases and J by 3 bases. CDR3 size: 15 residues. Looked up from germline, CDR1 is WSHSY and CDR2 is SAAADI. DNA of the CDR3: TGCGCCAGCATCGGTGGACTAGCGGGGTTCTACGAGCAGTACTTC. Encoded protein: CASIGGLAGFYEQYF.

The chain recombines TRBV11-2 with TRBJ2-3, with D possibly matching TRBD2 (6 bases). Germline CDR1 SGHAT, CDR2 FQNNGV. Trimming cost V 6 bases and J 4 bases, with 20 bases left between them. There are 16 residues in the CDR3. CDR3 sequence (DNA): TGTGCCAGCAGACCCGCACTAGCCGGGCGACCAGATACGCAGTATTTT. The encoded protein is CASRPALAGRPDTQYF.

The chain carries TRBV3-1 (or the pseudogene TRBV3-2) and TRBJ2-1, with 7 positions matching TRBD2. The germline V gene has CDR1 LGHDT and CDR2 YNNKEL (reference sequence). Losses at the gene ends were 5 bases for V and 4 bases for J; bases not matched to a gene: 11. The CDR3 is made up of 16 amino acids. The CDR3 loop reads CASSFSSGIKYNEQFF. Written as DNA, the CDR3 is TGTGCCAGCAGCTTCAGCAGCGGGATAAAGTACAATGAGCAGTTCTTC.

CDR3 protein: CASSQVGASGFTGANVLTF. CDR3 DNA sequence: TGTGCCAGCAGCCAAGTAGGGGCTAGCGGGTTCACTGGGGCCAACGTCCTGACTTTC. The V gene is TRBV4-2, the J gene TRBJ2-6; 8 nucleotides align to TRBD2. V dropped 1 base and J dropped 2; count of bases not matched to a gene: 10. In germline, CDR1 is LGHNA, CDR2 YNFKEQ. This CDR3 spans 19 amino acids.

This clone was seen once. The chain carries TRBV5-1 and TRBJ2-3; 7 bases line up with TRBD2. The V and J ends lost 0 bases and 1 base, in that order; junction bases with no gene match: 8. This CDR3 is 17 amino acids long. Germline CDR1 is SGHRS and CDR2 is YFSETQ. In DNA, the CDR3 is TGCGCCAGCAGCTTGGTCGTAGCGGGTGATGGCACAGATACGCAGTATTTT. This encodes CASSLVVAGDGTDTQYF.

This chain joins TRBV11-2 and TRBJ2-5; 9 bases line up with TRBD2. The CDR3 runs to 16 residues. V lost 6 bases to trimming and J lost 4 bases; unmatched junction nucleotides: 12. Germline-derived CDR1 and CDR2 are SGHAT and FQNNGV. Written as DNA, the CDR3 is TGTGCCAGCAGGTTACCGGGCGGGAGGGTTCCAGAGACCCAGTACTTC. Its protein is CASRLPGGRVPETQYF. Based on the CDR3 plus reference TRBV11-2 and TRBJ2-5, the full variable domain is EAGVAQSPRYKIIEKRQSVAFWCNPISGHATLYWYQQILGQGPKLLIQFQNNGVVDDSQLPKDRFSAERLKGVDSTLKIQPAKLEDSAVYLCASRLPGGRVPETQYFGPGTRLLVL.

V usage is TRBV18 and J usage is TRBJ1-2; 10 nucleotides line up with TRBD1. Germline V gene data show CDR1 as KGHSH and CDR2 as LQKENI. The V segment lost 6 bases and the J segment 5 bases; nucleotides outside the gene matches: 9. This CDR3 is built from 15 residues. Here the CDR3 reads CASSSTGGEGYGYTF. The CDR3 coding sequence is TGTGCCAGCTCGTCGACAGGGGGCGAGGGGTATGGCTACACCTTC.

The V and J genes are TRBV28 and TRBJ2-7; 8 bases align to TRBD2. Germline loops: CDR1 MDHEN, CDR2 SYDVKM. J gave up 0 bases and V 8 bases, and 12 bases lay outside the gene matches. The CDR3 is made up of 16 amino acids. The CDR3 DNA is TGTGCCAGCTCTTTGGGAGCGGGAGATAGCTCCTACGAGCAGTACTTC. It translates to CASSLGAGDSSYEQYF. The variable domain in full, completed from reference TRBV28 and TRBJ2-7, reads DVKVTQSSRYLVKRTGEKVFLECVQDMDHENMFWYRQDPGLGLRLIYFSYDVKMKEKGDIPEGYSVSREKKERFSLILESASTNQTSMYLCASSLGAGDSSYEQYFGPGTRLTVT.

This clone was counted only a few times. CDR3 residues: CASSLTPGSTNSPLHF. For the CDR3, the DNA is TGTGCCAGCAGTTTAACCCCCGGGTCGACTAATTCACCCCTCCACTTT. The chain employs TRBV28 and TRBJ1-6; D is undetermined. The CDR3 is 16 amino acids. In germline, CDR1 is MDHEN, CDR2 SYDVKM. The V and J ends lost 2 bases and 6 bases respectively, with 14 bases between them.

This chain uses TRBV9 with TRBJ2-1, with 10 positions matching TRBD2. Germline loops: CDR1 SGDLS, CDR2 YYNGEE. The CDR3 covers 22 residues. The trim removed 6 bases at V and 6 bases at J, leaving 30 bases unmatched. The CDR3 is CASIPHYYSSGRIPGGSNEQFF. For the CDR3, the DNA is TGTGCCAGCATCCCCCACTACTATAGTAGCGGGAGGATCCCGGGGGGTTCCAATGAGCAGTTCTTC. Full variable domain (remainder filled in from reference TRBV9 and TRBJ2-1): DSGVTQTPKHLITATGQRVTLRCSPRSGDLSVYWYQQSLDQGLQFLIQYYNGEERAKGNILERFSAQQFPDLHSELNLSSLELGDSALYFCASIPHYYSSGRIPGGSNEQFFGPGTRLTVL.

The rearrangement links TRBV12-3 or TRBV12-4 to TRBJ1-2; 7 positions agree with TRBD1. The CDR3 is made up of 13 amino acids. V lost 5 bases to trimming and J lost 6 bases; unmatched junction nucleotides: 6. The CDR3 loop is CASSTTGRDGYTF. Written as DNA, the CDR3 is TGTGCCAGCAGTACGACAGGGCGGGATGGCTACACCTTC.

The chain combines TRBV3-1 (or the pseudogene TRBV3-2) with TRBJ2-7; 8 bases align to TRBD1. The germline V gene encodes CDR1 LGHDT and CDR2 YNNKEL (reference sequence). CDR3 length: 17 residues. V gave up 0 bases and J gave up 9 bases; unmatched junction bases: 16. Here the CDR3 DNA reads TGTGCCAGCAGCCAAGAAGATGGGGGCTATCGGACAGGGAGGCAGTACTTC. Protein: CASSQEDGGYRTGRQYF.

This clone was found a few times. The rearrangement links TRBV19 to TRBJ1-1, with 8 nucleotides matching TRBD1. Per germline, CDR1 LNHDA and CDR2 SQIVND (reference sequence). The CDR3 consists of 13 residues. V dropped 5 bases and J dropped 10; count of bases not matched to a gene: 9. The CDR3 reads CASSLRTGQTAFF. The CDR3 nucleotides read TGTGCCAGTAGTCTTCGGACAGGGCAAACAGCTTTCTTT.

This chain joins TRBV5-1 and TRBJ2-7; D ambiguous. Trimming took off 0 bases at V and 2 bases at J, with 9 bases between the two ends. The CDR3 runs to 14 residues. CDR1 and CDR2 from the germline V gene are SGHRS and YFSETQ. The DNA for the CDR3 is TGCGCCAGCAGCTTGGCGCCAGATACCTACGAGCAGTACTTC. Encoded protein: CASSLAPDTYEQYF.

This chain uses TRBV7-9 with TRBJ1-6; D remains ambiguous. CDR3 length: 15 residues. The V end was cut by 6 bases, the J end by 7 bases, with 16 bases between. CDR1 SEHNR and CDR2 FQNEAQ come from the germline V gene (reference sequence). The CDR3, as DNA: TGTGCCAGCAGTCCCACCCCCGGGTACAATTCACCCCTCCACTTT. Protein product: CASSPTPGYNSPLHF.

The chain employs TRBV11-3 and TRBJ2-2, with D tentatively TRBD1 (7 bases). CDR1 is SGHNT and CDR2 is YENEEA in the germline V gene. Trimming stripped 3 bases from V and 3 bases from J, with 17 bases between. The CDR3 contains 17 residues. This chain's CDR3 is CASSLLDLRGDTGELFF. The CDR3 coding sequence is TGTGCCAGCAGCTTGCTCGACCTCAGGGGGGACACCGGGGAGCTGTTTTTT.

This clone showed up many times. The rearrangement joins TRBV30 to TRBJ1-6, with TRBD1 identical over 10 bases. CDR3 length equals 14 residues. Germline V gene lookup returns CDR1 GTSNPN and CDR2 SVGIG (reference sequence). After removal of 1 base from V and 9 bases from J, the junction contained 3 bases not matched to a gene. CDR3 sequence (DNA): TGTGCCTGGAGTGCCAGGACAGGGGGTTCACCCCTCCACTTT. Its protein product is CAWSARTGGSPLHF.

This clone showed up just once. The rearrangement joins TRBV5-1 to TRBJ2-3, with D perhaps matching TRBD1 (6 bases). V was clipped by 4 bases and J by 2 bases, with 14 bases between them. Germline lookup yields CDR1 SGHRS and CDR2 YFSETQ. The CDR3 spans 15 residues. The CDR3 DNA is TGCGCCAGCAGCGGGGCAAACAGGGCCACAGATACGCAGTATTTT. This sequence encodes CASSGANRATDTQYF.

The rearrangement links TRBV18 to TRBJ2-1, with a weak D call TRBD2 (6 bases). Between the trimmed V and J ends, which lost 5 bases and 0 bases, there was a span of 14 bases. Germline V gene lookup returns CDR1 KGHSH and CDR2 LQKENI. CDR3 size: 16 residues. CDR3 in DNA: TGTGCCAGCTCAGGAGGGAGGACGAGCTCCTACAATGAGCAGTTCTTC. Translated: CASSGGRTSSYNEQFF.